This is a list of T cell receptor beta chains from one sample in a study of blood T cell repertoires in COVID-19. Repertoires were generated with immunoSEQ multiplex PCR, while TCRdb's copy carries only in-frame clones and drops some. The table shows just over 250,000 clones, with 88% occurring only once. The sequenced material came from peripheral blood. The receptors were gathered from a man aged 55 to 70 who had recovered from COVID-19. Both conserved end residues are part of each CDR3. The D gene is left open where the match is weak. Size is stated for part of the rows, as once, few or many counts, or as a class when the clone is expanded.

clone_size	v_call	j_call	d_call	cdr3_aa	cdr3_nt
NA	TRBV9	TRBJ2-2	TRBD2	CASSWGLAGGTNTGELFF	TGTGCCAGCAGCTGGGGACTAGCGGGGGGCACGAACACCGGGGAGCTGTTTTTT
few	TRBV10-3	TRBJ1-6	NA	CAITRGRGGKDSPLHF	TGTGCCATCACTAGAGGTAGGGGAGGGAAAGATTCACCCCTCCACTTT
few	TRBV5-4	TRBJ2-7	NA	CASSLGITSSYEQYF	TGTGCCAGCAGCCTGGGCATTACTAGCTCCTACGAGCAGTACTTC
NA	TRBV27	TRBJ1-5	NA	CASSLGRGRYQPQHF	TGTGCCAGCAGTTTGGGCAGGGGTAGGTATCAGCCCCAGCATTTT
once	TRBV28	TRBJ2-3	TRBD2	CASSLLAGGPVTDTQYF	TGTGCCAGCAGTTTATTAGCGGGGGGGCCTGTCACAGATACGCAGTATTTT
NA	TRBV2	TRBJ2-7	NA	CASSPGGTGYEQYF	TGTGCCAGCAGTCCCGGGGGGACAGGATACGAGCAGTACTTC
NA	TRBV5-1	TRBJ2-7	NA	CASSLYQGAYEQYF	TGCGCCAGCAGCTTGTATCAGGGCGCCTACGAGCAGTACTTC
NA	TRBV11-2	TRBJ2-2	NA	CASSFTHTGELFF	TGTGCCAGCAGCTTTACACACACCGGGGAGCTGTTTTTT
NA	TRBV4-1	TRBJ2-7	TRBD2	CASSQAGTSETEQYF	TGCGCCAGCAGCCAAGCCGGGACTAGCGAAACAGAGCAGTACTTC
NA	TRBV27	TRBJ1-1	NA	CASSLRGARNTEAFF	TGTGCCAGCAGTTTAAGGGGTGCCCGTAACACTGAAGCTTTCTTT
NA	TRBV5-1	TRBJ2-7	NA	CASSFRDSSAYEQYF	TGCGCCAGCAGCTTTCGGGATTCATCGGCCTACGAGCAGTACTTC
NA	TRBV5-1	TRBJ2-2	TRBD1	CASSLHRGQTGELFF	TGCGCCAGCAGCTTGCACAGGGGGCAAACCGGGGAGCTGTTTTTT
NA	TRBV7-6	TRBJ2-7	NA	CASSLGQHDEQYF	TGTGCCAGCAGCTTAGGACAGCACGACGAGCAGTACTTC
NA	TRBV11-2	TRBJ2-7	NA	CASRLDYEQYF	TGTGCCAGCAGACTTGACTACGAGCAGTACTTC
NA	TRBV5-1	TRBJ2-5	TRBD2	CASSPQGLIAGVETQYF	TGCGCCAGCAGCCCGCAGGGACTAATAGCGGGGGTCGAGACCCAGTACTTC
NA	TRBV12-2	TRBJ1-2	NA	CASRLTYRDRNAPTSNYGYTF	TGTGCAAGTCGCTTAACTTACCGGGACAGAAACGCCCCTACTTCTAACTATGGCTACACCTTC
few	TRBV7-9	TRBJ2-1	TRBD1	CASRRQGLNNEQFF	TGTGCCAGCAGACGACAGGGCCTTAACAATGAGCAGTTCTTC
NA	TRBV9	TRBJ2-7	TRBD1	CASSLRDRDAEQYF	TGTGCCAGCAGCCTCCGGGACAGGGATGCCGAGCAGTACTTC
few	TRBV7-3	TRBJ2-3	NA	CASSPRGTDTQYF	TGTGCCAGCAGCCCCAGGGGTACAGATACGCAGTATTTT
NA	TRBV7-6	TRBJ2-3	TRBD2	CASSLAISGGFTTDTQYF	TGTGCCAGCAGCTTAGCGATAAGCGGGGGGTTTACCACAGATACGCAGTATTTT
NA	TRBV4-1	TRBJ2-3	TRBD2	CASSQDGTGGSTDTQYF	TGCGCCAGCAGCCAAGATGGAACGGGGGGGAGCACAGATACGCAGTATTTT
NA	TRBV13	TRBJ1-3	NA	CASSTAGPTGNTIYF	TGTGCCAGCAGCACCGCGGGACCTACGGGAAACACCATATATTTT
NA	TRBV30	TRBJ2-7	TRBD2	CAWSPGGEQYF	TGTGCCTGGAGTCCGGGGGGCGAGCAGTACTTC
NA	TRBV7-2	TRBJ1-3	NA	CASSLLGNTIYF	TGTGCCAGCAGCTTGCTAGGAAACACCATATATTTT
NA	TRBV6-2/TRBV6-3	TRBJ2-5	NA	CASSYLVTGLKTQYF	TGTGCCAGCAGTTACTTAGTCACAGGGTTGAAGACCCAGTACTTC
once	TRBV28	TRBJ2-5	TRBD1	CASSPGTGEGFSETQYF	TGTGCCAGCAGCCCCGGGACAGGGGAAGGGTTTAGCGAGACCCAGTACTTC
NA	TRBV6-6	TRBJ2-1	NA	CASSYSIGDEQFF	TGTGCCAGCAGTTACTCTATCGGGGATGAGCAGTTCTTC
NA	TRBV7-9	TRBJ1-4	TRBD1	CASSIGTGGENEKLFF	TGTGCCAGCAGCATCGGGACAGGGGGCGAAAATGAAAAACTGTTTTTT
NA	TRBV11-2	TRBJ1-1	NA	CASSPVGAIRTEAFF	TGTGCCAGCAGCCCAGTTGGGGCGATTCGGACTGAAGCTTTCTTT
NA	TRBV19	TRBJ2-7	TRBD2	CASSMMLAGPQLGEQYF	TGTGCCAGTAGTATGATGTTAGCGGGACCCCAACTGGGGGAGCAGTACTTC
NA	TRBV27	TRBJ1-1	TRBD1	CASSLRQGRTEAFF	TGTGCCAGCAGTTTACGACAGGGCCGCACTGAAGCTTTCTTT
NA	TRBV6-2/TRBV6-3	TRBJ2-7	NA	CASSSFDRSGYEQYF	TGTGCCAGCAGTTCGTTTGACAGGTCTGGCTACGAGCAGTACTTC
NA	TRBV21-1	TRBJ2-6	NA	CASSKEIQGGAAGANVLTF	TGTGCCAGCAGCAAAGAGATTCAAGGAGGGGCCGCTGGGGCCAACGTCCTGACTTTC
NA	TRBV5-1	TRBJ2-2	TRBD1	CASRTGTGATGELFF	TGCGCCAGCAGGACCGGGACAGGGGCCACCGGGGAGCTGTTTTTT
NA	TRBV15	TRBJ1-1	NA	CATSREGIQGTGTEAFF	TGTGCCACCAGCAGAGAGGGGATCCAGGGTACGGGCACTGAAGCTTTCTTT
NA	TRBV7-6	TRBJ1-1	NA	CASKLNTEAFF	TGTGCCAGCAAGCTCAACACTGAAGCTTTCTTT
NA	TRBV7-8	TRBJ1-1	NA	CASSSRDNEAFF	TGTGCCAGCAGCTCCCGGGACAATGAAGCTTTCTTT